These 21 T cell receptor beta chains were sequenced from one sample in a study of cytomegalovirus exposure and HLA in healthy donors. The study ran its PCR with 60 Vbeta and 13 Jbeta primers. Produced via immunoSEQ multiplex PCR; TCRdb's table is partial and in-frame only. Of approximately 150,000 clones in the sample, 72% were seen once. Sequencing input: PBMCs. The source is a man aged 40-55 years in good health and CMV-seronegative.

The gene calls are TRBV25-1 and TRBJ1-5, with D possibly TRBD1 on 5 matching bases. CDR3 length: 15 residues. The V gene lost 1 base and the J gene lost 7 bases, with 14 bases spanning the gap. The germline V gene encodes CDR1 MGHDK and CDR2 SYGVNS. Here the CDR3 DNA reads TGTGCCAGCAGTGAATCAGGGTCGTCGGGCCAGCCCCAGCATTTT. Encoded protein: CASSESGSSGQPQHF.

The rearrangement joins TRBV7-2 to TRBJ2-7; the D gene is possibly TRBD2 (7 bases). The CDR3 spans 19 residues. The V and J ends lost 0 bases and 0 bases respectively, with 21 bases between them. Germline lookup yields CDR1 SGHTA and CDR2 FQGNSA. In nucleotides, the CDR3 is TGTGCCAGCAGCTTAGCCCCTGGGGGGGCAGGGGCCTACTCCTACGAGCAGTACTTC. Protein product: CASSLAPGGAGAYSYEQYF. Filled out from reference TRBV7-2 and TRBJ2-7, the complete variable domain reads GAGVSQSPSNKVTEKGKDVELRCDPISGHTALYWYRQSLGQGLEFLIYFQGNSAPDKSGLPSDRFSAERTGGSVSTLTIQRTQQEDSAVYLCASSLAPGGAGAYSYEQYFGPGTRLTVT.

The chain links TRBV18 to TRBJ2-7; unclear D gene. The germline CDR1 and CDR2 sequences are KGHSH and LQKENI. The V gene lost 2 bases and the J gene lost 2 bases, with 7 bases spanning the gap. CDR3 length: 13 residues. The CDR3: CASSPTDTYEQYF. The CDR3 DNA sequence: TGTGCCAGCTCACCAACAGATACCTACGAGCAGTACTTC.

The V call is TRBV5-1, the J call TRBJ2-1, with 10 bases lining up with TRBD1. V dropped 2 bases and J dropped 7; count of bases not matched to a gene: 3. Per the germline V gene, CDR1 is SGHRS and CDR2 is YFSETQ. The CDR3 spans 14 residues. This CDR3 reads CASSFSGQGNEQFF. The CDR3 DNA reads TGCGCCAGCAGCTTTTCGGGACAGGGGAATGAGCAGTTCTTC.

The V and J genes are TRBV7-9 and TRBJ1-5, with 9 bases that match TRBD1. CDR1 and CDR2 (germline): SEHNR, FQNEAQ (reference sequence). This CDR3 is 13 amino acids long. The DNA for the CDR3 is TGTTCCGTCGACAGGGGGGGAAATCAGCCCCAGCATTTT. Protein sequence: CSVDRGGNQPQHF. The variable domain in full, with the rest retrieved from reference TRBV7-9 and TRBJ1-5, is DTGVSQNPRHKITKRGQNVTFRCDPISEHNRLYWYRQTLGQGPEFLTYFQNEAQLEKSRLLSDRFSAERPKGSFSTLEIQRTEQGDSAMYLCSVDRGGNQPQHFGDGTRLSIL.

The chain has TRBV4-1 and TRBJ2-7; 7 positions match TRBD2. The CDR3 is made up of 15 amino acids. The germline V gene has CDR1 MGHRA and CDR2 YSYEKL. The V and J ends lost 1 base and 7 bases, in that order; junction bases with no gene match: 10. Here the CDR3 DNA reads TGCGCCAGCAGCCAAGTGGCTAGCGGCGAGTGGGAGCAGTACTTC. Translating it yields CASSQVASGEWEQYF.

The CDR3: CASSPSTTSGAGDTQYF. CDR3 bases: TGCGCCAGCAGCCCGTCTACCACCAGTGGCGCGGGAGATACGCAGTATTTT. The rearrangement uses TRBV4-3 and TRBJ2-3, with D possibly being TRBD2 (5 bases). This CDR3 comprises 17 residues. V lost 4 bases, J lost 5 bases, and 22 bases lay in between. Germline V gives CDR1 LGHNA, CDR2 YSLEER.

This chain joins TRBV6-5 and TRBJ2-1; TRBD2 matches at 10 bases. The ends lost 3 bases at V and 4 bases at J; junction bases unmatched: 6. The CDR3 extends over 16 amino acids. Germline CDR1 is MNHEY and CDR2 is SVGAGI. CDR3 coding DNA: TGTGCCAGCAGTTATAAAGCGGGAGGGGGATACAATGAGCAGTTCTTC. This translates into CASSYKAGGGYNEQFF.

This sequence joins TRBV6-5 and TRBJ2-3; the D is unclear. Trimming took off 4 bases at V and 2 bases at J, with 10 bases between the two ends. Germline CDR1 MNHEY, CDR2 SVGAGI. This CDR3 has 14 amino acids. CDR3 DNA sequence: TGTGCCAGCAGTTCGCCCGGTGTCACAGATACGCAGTATTTT. This gives the protein CASSSPGVTDTQYF.

In nucleotides, the CDR3 is TGTGCTAGTGGTTTGACCAATGGCGAGACCCAGTACTTC. Translating it yields CASGLTNGETQYF. This chain links TRBV12-5 with TRBJ2-5; D ambiguous. Trimming removed 2 bases at V and 5 bases at J, with 9 bases between. Germline V gene data show CDR1 as LGHNT and CDR2 as FRNRAP. CDR3 length equals 13 residues.

Turning to this clone: The junction differs from germline at one of its ends, possibly a read error. CDR3 coding DNA: TGTGCCAGCAGCGTCGACTTCTATGGCTACCCCTTC. Translated, it gives CASSVDFYGYPF. The rearrangement uses TRBV7-9 and TRBJ1-2, with D unclear. Germline CDR1 SEHNR, CDR2 FQNEAQ (reference sequence). The CDR3 spans 12 residues. The variable domain in full, with the rest retrieved from reference TRBV7-9 and TRBJ1-2, is DTGVSQNPRHKITKRGQNVTFRCDPISEHNRLYWYRQTLGQGPEFLTYFQNEAQLEKSRLLSDRFSAERPKGSFSTLEIQRTEQGDSAMYLCASSVDFYGYPFGSGTRLTVV.

The V gene is TRBV29-1, the J gene TRBJ1-1, with D unclear. V lost 7 bases and J 1 base, leaving 7 bases between the germline ends. CDR3 size: 11 residues. Germline V gene sequence: CDR1 SQVTM, CDR2 ANQGSEA. The CDR3 coding sequence is TGCAGCGGGGCAAGGAACACTGAAGCTTTCTTT. Protein: CSGARNTEAFF.

The chain links TRBV9 to TRBJ2-1; a weak D match, TRBD1 (6 bases). The CDR3 loop spans 16 amino acids. The V gene's germline CDR1 is SGDLS and CDR2 YYNGEE. Trimming removed 2 bases at V and 6 bases at J, with 18 bases between. The CDR3 bases are TGTGCCAGCAGCGTGAGGACAGCGGTCTACCCCAATGAGCAGTTCTTC. Protein sequence: CASSVRTAVYPNEQFF.

The chain recombines TRBV6-7 with TRBJ2-7; 10 bases match TRBD1. TRBV6-7 is identified as an open reading frame with a role that is uncertain. V lost 2 bases to trimming and J lost 4 bases; unmatched junction nucleotides: 14. The CDR3 runs 18 residues. As DNA, the CDR3 is TGTGCCAGCAGTTACCCCGAGGGATCGGGGACAGGGGAATACGAGCAGTACTTC. Amino acid sequence: CASSYPEGSGTGEYEQYF.

The rearrangement uses TRBV6-7 and TRBJ1-5; D not resolved. TRBV6-7 falls under the ORF class, with uncertain function. Trimming took off 8 bases at V and 4 bases at J, with 21 bases between the two ends. The CDR3 is made up of 16 amino acids. CDR3 region: CASHKVLGSQNQPQHF. Written as DNA, the CDR3 is TGTGCCAGCCATAAGGTTTTGGGCAGCCAGAATCAGCCCCAGCATTTT.

This clone was counted only a few times. The rearrangement links TRBV9 to TRBJ1-1, with a weak D call TRBD1 (6 bases). The germline CDR1 and CDR2 sequences are SGDLS and YYNGEE. CDR3 length equals 13 residues. V shed 3 bases and J shed 5 bases, with 11 bases lying between them. CDR3 DNA: TGTGCCAGCAGCGGATTTAGGGGGACTGAAGCTTTCTTT. This codes for CASSGFRGTEAFF.

The chain links TRBV28 to TRBJ2-5, with D possibly matching TRBD2 (6 bases). V was clipped by 3 bases and J by 11 bases, with 19 bases between them. The CDR3 is 14 residues long. Germline CDR1 reads MDHEN; CDR2 reads SYDVKM. CDR3 sequence (DNA): TGTGCCAGCAGTTTTCTCCGGGGGAGGTTGGAGCAGTACTTC. Encoded protein: CASSFLRGRLEQYF.

This sequence joins TRBV5-1 and TRBJ2-1; 9 bases align to TRBD1. The V and J ends lost 0 bases and 5 bases, in that order; junction bases with no gene match: 12. This CDR3 has 18 amino acids. Germline values: CDR1 SGHRS, CDR2 YFSETQ. The CDR3 spells CASSLEGQGSTIDNEQFF. CDR3 in DNA: TGCGCCAGCAGCTTGGAGGGACAGGGATCGACGATAGACAATGAGCAGTTCTTC.

The rearrangement uses TRBV2 and TRBJ2-5; perhaps TRBD1 as D (6 bases). Trimming stripped 6 bases from V and 11 bases from J, with 25 bases between. The CDR3 covers 15 residues. From germline, CDR1 is SNHLY and CDR2 FYNNEI. CDR3 in amino acids: CASRETGTLSGAQYF. The CDR3 nucleotides read TGTGCCAGCAGAGAAACCGGGACACTCTCCGGGGCGCAGTACTTC.

This chain joins TRBV19 and TRBJ2-1, with a weak D call TRBD2 (6 bases). The V and J ends lost 1 base and 3 bases respectively, with 16 bases between them. The germline V gene has CDR1 LNHDA and CDR2 SQIVND (reference sequence). The length of the CDR3 is 17 residues. DNA for the CDR3: TGTGCCAGTAGTATAGTCGTTAGGAGGGCGAGCTACAATGAGCAGTTCTTC. Its protein is CASSIVVRRASYNEQFF.

The V call is TRBV2, the J call TRBJ1-2; TRBD1 matches at 12 bases. After removal of 7 bases from V and 6 bases from J, the junction contained 9 bases not matched to a gene. The CDR3 is made up of 15 amino acids. Germline V lookup: CDR1 SNHLY, CDR2 FYNNEI. CDR3 sequence (DNA): TGTGCCAGCAACAACCGGGACAGGGGGCTTGATGGCTACACCTTC. As protein: CASNNRDRGLDGYTF.